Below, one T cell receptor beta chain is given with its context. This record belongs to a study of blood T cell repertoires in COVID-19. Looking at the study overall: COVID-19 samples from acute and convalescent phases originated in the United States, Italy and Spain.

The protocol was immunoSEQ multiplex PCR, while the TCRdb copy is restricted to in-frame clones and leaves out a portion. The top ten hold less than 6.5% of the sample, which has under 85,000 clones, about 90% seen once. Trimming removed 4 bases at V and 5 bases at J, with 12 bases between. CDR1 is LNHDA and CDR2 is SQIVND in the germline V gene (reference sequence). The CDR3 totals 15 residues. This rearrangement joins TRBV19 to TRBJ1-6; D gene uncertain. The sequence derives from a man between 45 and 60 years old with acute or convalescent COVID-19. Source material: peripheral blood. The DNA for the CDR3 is TGTGCCAGTAGTACCTCCGAGGGTGATAATTCACCCCTCCACTTT. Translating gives CASSTSEGDNSPLHF.